These 31 T cell receptor beta chains were all obtained from the same sample, sequenced in a study of blood T cells in healthy people across ages. Primed by a sample-barcoded 5' primer and a J-beta primer mix, a second PCR proceeded for 7 to 11 cycles. TCRdb re-derived calls from the 5' RACE reads in MiXCR, one entry per CDR3 protein. The profile shows more than 800,000 distinct CDR3 sequences, more than 25% of them singletons. The specimen sequenced was blood. These receptors all come from a woman at least 80 years old in good health.

As to this clonotype: This may be a read error: a much more frequent sequence differs by one nucleotide. The chain carries TRBV2 and TRBJ2-3; D could derive from TRBD1 or TRBD2 (5 bases each). CDR1 and CDR2 from the germline V gene are SNHLY and FYNNEI. The CDR3 has 16 amino acids. Trimming left V 8 bases short and J 5 bases short, with 23 bases between. CDR3 bases: TGTGCCAGCGCCTGGGACCCAGGCGGGTTTGGAGATACGCAGTATTTT. This sequence encodes CASAWDPGGFGDTQYF.

This clonotype was seen ten or more times. This chain links TRBV7-2 with TRBJ1-2, with 9 bases matching TRBD1. J gave up 1 base and V 1 base, and 4 bases lay outside the gene matches. Germline loops: CDR1 SGHTA, CDR2 FQGNSA. The CDR3 runs 16 residues. The CDR3 DNA is TGTGCCAGCAGCTTAGAAGGGACAGGGAGTAACTATGGCTACACCTTC. Its protein is CASSLEGTGSNYGYTF.

This clonotype was seen ten or more times. The CDR3 DNA follows: TGTGCCAGCAGCCAAGTGGACGGGGGGTCGGGAGAGACCCAGTACTTC. Protein product: CASSQVDGGSGETQYF. The chain links TRBV4-2 to TRBJ2-5, with 7 nucleotides matching TRBD2. This CDR3 is built from 16 residues. V was pared by 1 base and J by 4 bases, with 9 bases of the junction left unmatched. Germline V gene data show CDR1 as LGHNA and CDR2 as YNFKEQ.

The genes are TRBV6-5 and TRBJ1-5, with 10 bases lining up with TRBD1. V shed 6 bases, J shed 6 bases, and the junction held 5 bases outside the gene matches. The germline CDR1 and CDR2 sequences are MNHEY and SVGAGI. The CDR3 is made up of 14 amino acids. The CDR3 sequence is CASRRDRGGQPQHF. The CDR3 DNA reads TGTGCCAGCAGACGGGACAGGGGAGGTCAGCCCCAGCATTTT.

The chain combines TRBV6-1 with TRBJ1-2; no clear D. The CDR3 is 14 amino acids. Germline lookup yields CDR1 MNHNS and CDR2 SASEGT. Trimming removed 2 bases from V and 4 bases from J, with 11 bases in between. The CDR3 loop is CASSEQAQGYGYTF. CDR3 DNA sequence: TGTGCCAGCAGTGAACAGGCCCAAGGCTATGGCTACACCTTC.

There are many counts of this clonotype. V is TRBV7-9 and J is TRBJ2-7; D may be TRBD1 or TRBD2 (5 bases each). CDR1 and CDR2 (germline): SEHNR, FQNEAQ (reference sequence). The CDR3 has 19 residues. The germline V and J ends were trimmed by 0 bases and 4 bases, with 25 bases remaining between them. In nucleotides, the CDR3 is TGTGCCAGCAGCTTAGCTGGGTTACGCCCCGGGACCCGGGGTTACGAGCAGTACTTC. This gives the protein CASSLAGLRPGTRGYEQYF.

Worth noting for this clonotype: Just one base apart from a much larger clone, this may be a read error. This chain links TRBV4-3 with TRBJ2-3; D uncertain. The CDR3 totals 14 residues. The V gene's germline CDR1 is LGHNA and CDR2 YSLEER. CDR3 amino acids: CASSQGTFTDAQYF. Here the CDR3 DNA reads TGCGCCAGCAGCCAAGGGACGTTCACAGATGCGCAGTATTTT.

This clonotype was detected only a few times. Given a much more abundant clone one base away, this may be a read error. This CDR3 reads CASSSRRGIRKNIQYF. The CDR3 coding sequence is TGTGCCAGCAGCTCTCGGAGGGGAATAAGGAAAAACATTCAGTACTTC. The chain has TRBV7-8 and TRBJ2-4; possible D gene TRBD2, 6 bases. The CDR3 runs to 16 residues. V was cut by 4 bases and J by 4 bases, with 17 bases left in between. Germline V gene lookup returns CDR1 SGHVS and CDR2 FQNEAQ.

This clonotype was seen a handful of times. The J gene is TRBJ1-5, the V gene TRBV30, with 12 bases lining up with TRBD1. The CDR3 totals 18 residues. V lost 3 bases to trimming and J lost 2 bases; unmatched junction nucleotides: 11. Germline loops: CDR1 GTSNPN, CDR2 SVGIG (reference sequence). CDR3 sequence: CAWSGGQGAIRGNQPQHF. The CDR3 DNA sequence: TGTGCCTGGAGCGGGGGACAGGGGGCGATTAGAGGCAATCAGCCCCAGCATTTT.

This clonotype was seen many times. The V gene is TRBV6-2 or TRBV6-3, the J gene TRBJ2-7, with 8 bases aligning to TRBD2. Germline V gene sequence: CDR1 MNHEY, CDR2 SVGEGT. The CDR3 runs 14 residues. Germline trimming cut 7 bases from V and 2 bases from J; bases unmatched to any gene: 7. CDR3 bases: TGTGCCAGCACCGGGACTAGTATGACCTACGAGCAGTACTTC. Its protein product is CASTGTSMTYEQYF.

This clonotype occurred a few times. Possible read error: a much larger clone is one base away. The chain couples TRBV9 to TRBJ2-1; the D call may be TRBD1 or TRBD2 (5 bases each). The CDR3 contains 15 residues. V dropped 4 bases and J dropped 4 bases, with 15 bases sitting between them. Germline assignment: CDR1 SGDLS and CDR2 YYNGEE. CDR3 coding DNA: TGTGCCAGCAGCATCCTTCCGAGGGGTTACAATGAGCAGTTCTTC. Its protein is CASSILPRGYNEQFF.

The table lists this clonotype with a few counts. The chain employs TRBV29-1 and TRBJ1-4, with D perhaps matching TRBD1 (5 bases). The CDR3 consists of 15 residues. Deletions cut 0 bases from V and 3 bases from J, with 11 bases between. Germline V lookup: CDR1 SQVTM, CDR2 ANQGSEA. The CDR3 sequence is CSVEDGRASNEKLFF. DNA of the CDR3: TGCAGCGTTGAAGATGGCAGGGCATCTAATGAAAAACTGTTTTTT.

In regard to this clonotype: It may be a read error: a sequence one base away is much more abundant. The DNA of the CDR3 is TGTGCCAGCAGAAAGACGGAGAATGAGCAGTACTTC. It encodes CASRKTENEQYF. The chain recombines TRBV12-3 or TRBV12-4 with TRBJ2-7, with no clear D. The V end lost 6 bases, the J end lost 7 bases, and 13 bases lay between the germline ends. This CDR3 is 12 amino acids long.

The rearrangement joins TRBV10-3 to TRBJ2-1; TRBD2 aligns across 16 bases. Germline CDR1 and CDR2: ENHRY and SYGVKD. The CDR3 runs 18 residues. V lost 5 bases, J lost 7 bases, and 11 bases stayed unmatched. CDR3 coding DNA: TGTGCCATCAGTAGAAATGCCGGGACTAGCGGGAGGGGTAATGAGCAGTTCTTC. Protein sequence: CAISRNAGTSGRGNEQFF.

Here the CDR3 DNA reads TGTGCCAGCGTTCCGACAGGGGTCAACGAGCAGTACTTC. As protein: CASVPTGVNEQYF. This rearrangement joins TRBV2 to TRBJ2-5; 8 bases are a match to TRBD1. The J call may be in error: the DNA end matches TRBJ2-7 better. Germline assignment: CDR1 SNHLY and CDR2 FYNNEI. CDR3 length equals 13 residues.

CDR3 DNA: TGTGCCAGCTCGGGCCTCCATCGGGACAATGAGCAGTACTTC. It encodes CASSGLHRDNEQYF. The rearrangement links TRBV6-2 or TRBV6-3 to TRBJ2-5, with D possibly being TRBD1 (6 bases). The CDR3 loop spans 14 amino acids. Germline CDR1 reads MNHEY; CDR2 reads SVGEGT. Between the trimmed V and J ends, which lost 8 bases and 11 bases, there was a span of 24 bases.

The genes are TRBV29-1 and TRBJ1-2, with 8 nucleotides matching TRBD1. The CDR3 contains 15 residues. The germline V gene has CDR1 SQVTM and CDR2 ANQGSEA. Trimming took 6 bases from V and 6 from J; bases not matched to a gene: 15. The CDR3 loop reads CSVETGASGNHGYTF. CDR3 DNA: TGCAGCGTGGAGACAGGGGCTAGTGGGAACCATGGCTACACCTTC.

The chain couples TRBV12-3 or TRBV12-4 to TRBJ2-5; no definite D call. The CDR3 has 12 amino acids. Between the trimmed V and J ends, which lost 3 bases and 7 bases, there was a span of 9 bases. CDR3 residues: CASSFGVGTQYF. DNA of the CDR3: TGTGCCAGCAGTTTTGGGGTAGGGACCCAGTACTTC.

Details on this clonotype: A much larger clone lies one base from this, so it may be a read error. The chain couples TRBV20-1 to TRBJ2-5, with D perhaps matching TRBD1 (7 bases). The CDR3 is 12 amino acids. Germline assignment: CDR1 DFQATT and CDR2 SNEGSKA (reference sequence). V was shortened by 5 bases and J by 3 bases, with 10 bases between the two germline ends. CDR3 nucleotide sequence: TGCAGTGCTGGAGGGACAGAAGAGACCCAGTACTTC. This translates into CSAGGTEETQYF.

This clonotype was picked up many times. The chain combines TRBV12-3 or TRBV12-4 with TRBJ2-1, with 12 bases that match TRBD2. The length of the CDR3 is 15 residues. Trimming took 6 bases from V and 6 from J; bases not matched to a gene: 6. CDR3 coding DNA: TGTGCCAGCAGACCACTAGCGGGGGGACCCAATGAGCAGTTCTTC. As protein: CASRPLAGGPNEQFF.

This clonotype was observed many times. This rearrangement joins TRBV11-2 to TRBJ1-2; 8 bases are a match to TRBD1. The CDR3 totals 15 residues. Germline CDR1 and CDR2: SGHAT and FQNNGV. V lost 0 bases, J lost 5 bases, and 5 bases stayed unmatched. CDR3 amino acids: CASSLDLGQVYGYTF. As DNA, the CDR3 is TGTGCCAGCAGCTTAGATCTGGGACAGGTTTATGGCTACACCTTC.

A word on this clonotype: A much larger clone is a single base away; this may be a read error. The V and J genes are TRBV20-1 and TRBJ2-6; weak D call: TRBD1 (5 bases). The CDR3 has 14 amino acids. Germline CDR1 and CDR2: DFQATT and SNEGSKA (reference sequence). The CDR3 here is CSASKGSGANVRTF. CDR3 nucleotides: TGCAGTGCTAGCAAGGGATCTGGGGCCAACGTCCGGACTTTC.

This clonotype was counted at least ten times. The rearrangement joins TRBV12-3 or TRBV12-4 to TRBJ1-5; 9 nucleotides match TRBD1. V gave up 2 bases and J gave up 4 bases; unmatched junction bases: 6. The CDR3 is made up of 16 amino acids. The CDR3 DNA reads TGTGCCAGCAGTTTAAGGACAGGGGCTGGGAATCAGCCCCAGCATTTT. Residues: CASSLRTGAGNQPQHF.

The chain recombines TRBV6-6 with TRBJ1-6, with unresolved D. Germline CDR1 is MNHNY and CDR2 is SVGAGI (reference sequence). V lost 0 bases and J lost 6, with 9 bases in between. This CDR3 region has 15 residues. Here the CDR3 reads CASSYSKFLNSPLHF. The CDR3 nucleotides read TGTGCCAGCAGTTACTCGAAGTTCCTTAATTCACCCCTCCACTTT.

The gene calls are TRBV30 and TRBJ2-7, with 14 bases aligning to TRBD2. CDR3 length: 13 residues. V gave up 3 bases and J gave up 7 bases; unmatched junction bases: 2. In germline, CDR1 is GTSNPN, CDR2 SVGIG (reference sequence). The CDR3 nucleotides are TGTGCCTGGAGAGGACTAGCGGGGGGAGAGCAGTACTTC. This sequence encodes CAWRGLAGGEQYF.

V gene TRBV6-2 or TRBV6-3 combines with J gene TRBJ2-3, with D tentatively TRBD2 (5 bases). Trimming took off 4 bases at V and 2 bases at J, with 10 bases between the two ends. The CDR3 is 14 residues long. Germline V gene data show CDR1 as MNHEY and CDR2 as SVGEGT. This CDR3 reads CASSSVATTDTQYF. The CDR3 nucleotides read TGTGCCAGCAGTTCCGTAGCGACCACAGATACGCAGTATTTT.

With regard to this clonotype: This may be a read error: a much more frequent sequence differs by one nucleotide. The V call is TRBV13, the J call TRBJ2-1; D possibly matches TRBD1 or TRBD2 (5 bases each). The CDR3 is 12 amino acids. In germline, CDR1 is PRHDT, CDR2 FYEKMQ (reference sequence). The chain's CDR3 is CASSQGTDEQVF. DNA for the CDR3: TGTGCCAGCAGCCAAGGGACCGATGAGCAGGTCTTC.

In the case of this clonotype: Being one base from a much bigger clone, this may be a read error. This chain uses TRBV27 with TRBJ1-6; D is ambiguous. The CDR3 loop spans 15 amino acids. In germline, CDR1 is MNHEY, CDR2 SMNVEV (reference sequence). Trimming took 4 bases from V and 10 from J, leaving 17 bases between them. This chain's CDR3 is CASSSRSGSTSPLHF. The DNA for the CDR3 is TGTGCCAGCAGTTCCAGATCGGGCTCTACGTCACCCCTCCACTTT.

In its sample, this clonotype was seen a few times. This sequence joins TRBV10-2 and TRBJ1-6; D is unresolved. The CDR3 runs 15 residues. CDR1 and CDR2 from the germline V gene are WSHSY and SAAADI. Trimming stripped 8 bases from V and 6 bases from J, with 17 bases between. The CDR3 protein is CASGPLQIPNSPLHF. CDR3 bases: TGCGCCAGCGGCCCGCTCCAGATCCCTAATTCACCCCTCCACTTT.

With respect to this clonotype: A read error may be the cause here, since a much bigger clone is one base away. This rearrangement joins TRBV12-3 or TRBV12-4 to TRBJ2-5, with D perhaps assigned TRBD1 or TRBD2 (5 bases each). The closer fit of TRBJ2-7 to the DNA end suggests the J call may be wrong. The CDR3 has 12 residues. DNA of the CDR3: TGTGCCAGCAGAAACCGGGACGCCGAGCAGTACTTC. This sequence encodes CASRNRDAEQYF.

In this sample, this clonotype turned up many times. Written as DNA, the CDR3 is TGTGCCAGCAGTGCCCCGGGACAGGGCGGGAATGAGCAGTTCTTC. Translation: CASSAPGQGGNEQFF. The chain recombines TRBV28 with TRBJ2-1; 9 nucleotides line up with TRBD1. CDR3 length: 15 amino acids. Losses at the gene ends were 5 bases for V and 7 bases for J; bases not matched to a gene: 9. Germline loops: CDR1 MDHEN, CDR2 SYDVKM.